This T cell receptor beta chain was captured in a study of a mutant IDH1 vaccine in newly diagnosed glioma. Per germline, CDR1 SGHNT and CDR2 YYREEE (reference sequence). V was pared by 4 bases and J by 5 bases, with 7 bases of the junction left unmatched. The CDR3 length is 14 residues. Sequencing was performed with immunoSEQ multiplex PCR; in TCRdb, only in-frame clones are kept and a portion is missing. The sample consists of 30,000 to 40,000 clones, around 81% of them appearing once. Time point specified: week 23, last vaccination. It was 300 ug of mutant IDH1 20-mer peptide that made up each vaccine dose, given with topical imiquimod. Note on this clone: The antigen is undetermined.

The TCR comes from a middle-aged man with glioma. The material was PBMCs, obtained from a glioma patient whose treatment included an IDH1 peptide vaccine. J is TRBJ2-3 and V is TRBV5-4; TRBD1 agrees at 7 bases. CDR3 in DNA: TGTGCCAGCAGCCCCGGACAGGACGGAGATACGCAGTATTTT. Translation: CASSPGQDGDTQYF. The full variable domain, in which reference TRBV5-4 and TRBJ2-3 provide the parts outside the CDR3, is ETGVTQSPTHLIKTRGQQVTLRCSSQSGHNTVSWYQQALGQGPQFIFQYYREEENGRGNFPPRFSGLQFPNYSSELNVNALELDDSALYLCASSPGQDGDTQYFGPGTRLTVL.